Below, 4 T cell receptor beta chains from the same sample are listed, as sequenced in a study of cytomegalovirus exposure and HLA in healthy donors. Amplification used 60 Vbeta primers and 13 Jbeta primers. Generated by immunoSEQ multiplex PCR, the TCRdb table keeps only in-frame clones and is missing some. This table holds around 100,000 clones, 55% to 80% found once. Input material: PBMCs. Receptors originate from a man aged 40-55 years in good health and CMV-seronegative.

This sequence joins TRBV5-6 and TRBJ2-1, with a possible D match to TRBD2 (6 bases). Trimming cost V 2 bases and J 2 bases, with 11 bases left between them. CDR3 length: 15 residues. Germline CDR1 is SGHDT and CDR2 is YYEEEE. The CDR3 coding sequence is TGTGCCAGCAGCTTAGGCGGGGCCGCCTACAATGAGCAGTTCTTC. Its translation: CASSLGGAAYNEQFF.

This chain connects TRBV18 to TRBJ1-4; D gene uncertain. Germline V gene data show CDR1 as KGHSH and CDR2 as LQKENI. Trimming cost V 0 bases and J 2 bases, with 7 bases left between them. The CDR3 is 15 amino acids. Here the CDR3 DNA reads TGTGCCAGCTCACCACCCGGCAGGACTAATGAAAAACTGTTTTTT. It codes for CASSPPGRTNEKLFF.

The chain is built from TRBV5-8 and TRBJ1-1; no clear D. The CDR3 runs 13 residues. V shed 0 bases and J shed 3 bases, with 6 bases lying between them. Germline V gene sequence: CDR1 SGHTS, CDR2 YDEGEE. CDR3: CASSLARDTEAFF. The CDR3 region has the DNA TGTGCCAGCAGCTTGGCCCGGGACACTGAAGCTTTCTTT.

CDR3 protein: CASTLIEVSAGELFF. In nucleotides, the CDR3 is TGTGCCAGCACTCTCATAGAGGTTTCCGCCGGGGAGCTGTTTTTT. The J gene is TRBJ2-2, the V gene TRBV2, with D unclear. Trimming took 7 bases from V and 6 from J, leaving 18 bases between them. Germline V gene lookup returns CDR1 SNHLY and CDR2 FYNNEI. The CDR3 has 15 amino acids.